These 20 T cell receptor beta chains came from one sample sequenced in a study of shared clonotypes between healthy human individuals. TCRdb's copy holds only in-frame clones and misses some; the assay was immunoSEQ multiplex PCR. The sample holds 2 million or so clones, roughly 95% seen once. Terminally differentiated effector memory CD45RA+ cells were left out of the naive CD8 fraction, which was CD45RO-negative and positively selected for CCR7. Sequences were obtained from naive CD8+ T cells sorted from blood. The receptors were gathered from a young man in good health.

V and J are TRBV6-1 and TRBJ2-5, with D unclear. Per the germline V gene, CDR1 is MNHNS and CDR2 is SASEGT. The V end lost 1 base, the J end lost 5 bases, and 8 bases lay between the germline ends. The CDR3 length is 13 residues. CDR3 in amino acids: CASSEDLGETQYF. The CDR3 DNA reads TGTGCCAGCAGTGAAGATTTGGGGGAGACCCAGTACTTC.

This sequence joins TRBV19 and TRBJ1-2; 7 positions agree with TRBD1. J was trimmed by 4 bases and V by 5 bases; bases with no gene match: 7. This CDR3 spans 14 amino acids. Germline-derived CDR1 and CDR2 are LNHDA and SQIVND (reference sequence). CDR3 protein: CASSEDRETYGYTF. CDR3 nucleotide sequence: TGTGCCAGTAGTGAAGACAGGGAAACCTATGGCTACACCTTC.

CDR3 region: CASSQTQGAYNSPLHF. The CDR3 bases are TGCGCCAGCAGCCAGACACAGGGAGCCTATAATTCACCCCTCCACTTT. This chain uses TRBV4-1 with TRBJ1-6, with D perhaps matching TRBD1 (6 bases). V lost 3 bases and J 2 bases, leaving 11 bases between the germline ends. CDR1 is MGHRA, CDR2 YSYEKL, per germline. The CDR3 is 16 residues long.

The V gene is TRBV9, the J gene TRBJ2-3; the D call may be TRBD1 or TRBD2 (5 bases each). The CDR3 has 17 amino acids. Trimming took off 0 bases at V and 0 bases at J, with 14 bases between the two ends. CDR1 is SGDLS and CDR2 is YYNGEE in the germline V gene. The CDR3 coding sequence is TGTGCCAGCAGCGTAGCTTTGGGACCGGGAAGCACAGATACGCAGTATTTT. This translates into CASSVALGPGSTDTQYF.

The chain links TRBV5-6 to TRBJ2-1, with 13 bases lining up with TRBD2. Germline-derived CDR1 and CDR2 are SGHDT and YYEEEE. This CDR3 has 19 amino acids. Trimming removed 4 bases from V and 7 bases from J; junction bases left unmatched: 17. CDR3 sequence: CASSALGLAGEFPENEQFF. DNA for the CDR3: TGTGCCAGCAGCGCTCTTGGACTAGCGGGGGAGTTCCCAGAAAATGAGCAGTTCTTC.

J is TRBJ1-5 and V is TRBV5-6, with a possible D match to TRBD1 (5 bases). The germline V gene encodes CDR1 SGHDT and CDR2 YYEEEE. There are 15 residues in the CDR3. V dropped 0 bases and J dropped 1 base, with 8 bases sitting between them. The CDR3 nucleotides read TGTGCCAGCAGCTTGGGGGAGGGGAGCAATCAGCCCCAGCATTTT. Its translation: CASSLGEGSNQPQHF.

V gene TRBV5-1 combines with J gene TRBJ2-7, with D unresolved. The germline V gene has CDR1 SGHRS and CDR2 YFSETQ. The ends were cut back, 7 bases at V and 3 bases at J, with 14 bases in the middle. This CDR3 comprises 13 residues. CDR3 DNA: TGCGCCAGCCGGGTCGGGCTAAACTACGAGCAGTACTTC. Protein product: CASRVGLNYEQYF.

The chain uses TRBV2 and TRBJ2-7; 7 positions agree with TRBD2. The CDR3 has 12 residues. Germline CDR1 is SNHLY and CDR2 is FYNNEI. With 4 bases clipped from V and 9 bases from J, the junction kept 6 bases outside the gene matches. CDR3 loop: CASSAGLTGQYF. The CDR3 region has the DNA TGTGCCAGCAGTGCGGGACTAACTGGGCAGTACTTC.

Details on this clone: The same CDR3 also results from other DNA sequences found in this sample. The chain carries TRBV6-1 and TRBJ2-7; the D gene is possibly TRBD2 (5 bases). Germline CDR1 MNHNS, CDR2 SASEGT. Trimming removed 4 bases at V and 1 base at J, with 8 bases between. The CDR3 has 13 residues. CDR3 DNA sequence: TGTGCCAGCAGTGCGCGGGCTTCCTACGAGCAGTACTTC. The encoded protein is CASSARASYEQYF.

The chain couples TRBV4-1 to TRBJ2-7, with TRBD2 matching over 9 bases. The CDR3 is 17 residues long. The ends lost 1 base at V and 0 bases at J; junction bases unmatched: 7. The germline V gene encodes CDR1 MGHRA and CDR2 YSYEKL. The CDR3 nucleotides are TGCGCCAGCAGCCAAGTGCCCCCTAGCGGGGCCTCCTACGAGCAGTACTTC. This encodes CASSQVPPSGASYEQYF.

V usage is TRBV11-2 and J usage is TRBJ2-7; D remains unclear. This CDR3 is 17 amino acids long. Germline lookup yields CDR1 SGHAT and CDR2 FQNNGV. The V end was cut by 5 bases, the J end by 2 bases, with 22 bases between. CDR3 region: CASSQLDSNVGPYEQYF. DNA of the CDR3: TGTGCCAGCAGCCAACTCGACTCGAACGTAGGTCCCTACGAGCAGTACTTC. Combining the CDR3 with reference TRBV11-2 and TRBJ2-7 gives the whole variable domain EAGVAQSPRYKIIEKRQSVAFWCNPISGHATLYWYQQILGQGPKLLIQFQNNGVVDDSQLPKDRFSAERLKGVDSTLKIQPAKLEDSAVYLCASSQLDSNVGPYEQYFGPGTRLTVT.

This chain connects TRBV6-1 to TRBJ1-5; 12 nucleotides line up with TRBD1. This CDR3 has 15 residues. Germline V CDR1 and CDR2: MNHNS, SASEGT. J lost 7 bases, V lost 4 bases, and 5 bases had no gene match. CDR3 amino acids: CASSGGTGGRQPQHF. CDR3 nucleotide sequence: TGTGCCAGCAGTGGCGGGACAGGGGGCAGACAGCCCCAGCATTTT.

This clone was detected only once. V and J are TRBV27 and TRBJ2-1, with 8 bases that match TRBD1. Germline loops: CDR1 MNHEY, CDR2 SMNVEV (reference sequence). This CDR3 comprises 14 residues. J was trimmed by 8 bases and V by 6 bases; bases with no gene match: 9. This CDR3 reads CASSNPQDRDEQFF. Here the CDR3 DNA reads TGTGCCAGCAGCAACCCCCAGGACAGGGATGAGCAGTTCTTC.

V gene TRBV11-2 combines with J gene TRBJ2-7, with a weak D call TRBD1 (5 bases). Germline CDR1 reads SGHAT; CDR2 reads FQNNGV. The CDR3 runs 13 residues. V lost 2 bases, J lost 4 bases, and 9 bases lay in between. Here the CDR3 DNA reads TGTGCCAGCAGCTTACCGGACAAATACGAGCAGTACTTC. It specifies CASSLPDKYEQYF.

CDR3 loop: CASSSGHLRYEQYF. CDR3 DNA: TGTGCCAGCAGCTCGGGACACCTACGCTACGAGCAGTACTTC. The chain links TRBV7-9 to TRBJ2-7; possibly TRBD1 for D (6 bases). V was cut by 4 bases and J by 3 bases, with 13 bases left in between. Per the germline V gene, CDR1 is SEHNR and CDR2 is FQNEAQ (reference sequence). This CDR3 contains 14 residues.

The gene calls are TRBV5-1 and TRBJ2-7; the D is unclear. The V and J ends lost 0 bases and 0 bases respectively, with 7 bases between them. The germline gives CDR1 SGHRS, CDR2 YFSETQ. The CDR3 sequence is 14 residues long. In nucleotides, the CDR3 is TGCGCCAGCAGCTTGGTTCCTAGCTCCTACGAGCAGTACTTC. This sequence encodes CASSLVPSSYEQYF.

The chain links TRBV13 to TRBJ2-4; D is unresolved. V dropped 5 bases and J dropped 7 bases, with 15 bases sitting between them. The CDR3 extends over 14 amino acids. Per germline, CDR1 PRHDT and CDR2 FYEKMQ (reference sequence). The CDR3 sequence: CASSLSGLGNIQYF. The DNA for the CDR3 is TGTGCCAGCAGCCTCTCCGGGCTCGGGAACATTCAGTACTTC.

CDR3 DNA sequence: TGCGCCAGCAGCCAAGAAGGCGCCCAGGGCGATGGCTACACCTTC. Translated: CASSQEGAQGDGYTF. This rearrangement joins TRBV4-1 to TRBJ1-2; D is possibly TRBD1 (5 bases). V lost 0 bases and J lost 6, with 14 bases in between. Germline-derived CDR1 and CDR2 are MGHRA and YSYEKL. The CDR3 has 15 amino acids.

The chain links TRBV4-1 to TRBJ2-7; 9 nucleotides line up with TRBD1. J was trimmed by 3 bases and V by 0 bases; bases with no gene match: 6. CDR1 MGHRA and CDR2 YSYEKL come from the germline V gene. The CDR3 runs to 16 residues. CDR3 nucleotide sequence: TGCGCCAGCAGCCAAGATTCCGGACAGGGGAGCTACGAGCAGTACTTC. Translation: CASSQDSGQGSYEQYF.

J is TRBJ2-7 and V is TRBV11-2; D ambiguous. Per the germline V gene, CDR1 is SGHAT and CDR2 is FQNNGV. V lost 1 base to trimming and J lost 0 bases, with 4 bases between them. The CDR3 loop spans 13 amino acids. This CDR3 is CASSLGFSYEQYF. The CDR3 coding sequence is TGTGCCAGCAGCTTAGGGTTCTCCTACGAGCAGTACTTC.